The 11 T cell receptor beta chains reported below all come from one sample, sequenced in a study of T cell repertoires in cytomegalovirus infection. TCRdb re-derived calls from the reads in MiXCR, one entry per CDR3 protein. Here the sample spans some 700,000 distinct CDR3 sequences, less than 40% being singletons. Sequencing was carried out using PBMCs. These receptors came from a human donor in good health (CMV status not recorded). Some clones in this sample may be carry-over from other donors' samples.

V and J are TRBV3-1 and TRBJ1-1; D gene unclear. CDR1 is LGHDT and CDR2 is YNNKEL in the germline V gene (reference sequence). The germline V and J ends were trimmed by 0 bases and 6 bases, with 20 bases remaining between them. The CDR3 length is 17 residues. CDR3 nucleotides: TGTGCCAGCAGCCAAGAAAGGGAGGCTGCGTTTTCGGCTGAAGCTTTCTTT. It codes for CASSQEREAAFSAEAFF.

This clonotype was detected ten times or more. CDR3 residues: CASSSPSSYNEQFF. Written as DNA, the CDR3 is TGTGCCAGCAGCTCTCCGAGCTCCTACAATGAGCAGTTCTTC. V and J are TRBV7-2 and TRBJ2-1; no definite D call. The CDR3 totals 14 residues. CDR1 SGHTA and CDR2 FQGNSA come from the germline V gene. Deletions cut 4 bases from V and 0 bases from J, with 7 bases between.

The sample holds a few counts of this clonotype. CDR3 loop: CASSPIGGGNEQYF. The CDR3, as DNA: TGTGCCAGCAGCCCCATTGGTGGAGGGAACGAGCAGTACTTC. The V and J genes are TRBV7-2 and TRBJ2-7, with D maybe TRBD2 (6 bases). Trimming took off 5 bases at V and 5 bases at J, with 16 bases between the two ends. The V gene's germline CDR1 is SGHTA and CDR2 FQGNSA. This CDR3 region has 14 residues. The full variable domain, its missing parts supplied by reference TRBV7-2 and TRBJ2-7, is GAGVSQSPSNKVTEKGKDVELRCDPISGHTALYWYRQSLGQGLEFLIYFQGNSAPDKSGLPSDRFSAERTGGSVSTLTIQRTQQEDSAVYLCASSPIGGGNEQYFGPGTRLTVT.

The CDR3 sequence: CASSSPPIGKRRGTGELFF. In DNA, the CDR3 is TGTGCCAGCAGCTCACCCCCGATTGGCAAGCGGAGGGGGACCGGGGAGCTGTTTTTT. V usage is TRBV7-8 and J usage is TRBJ2-2; D tentatively reads TRBD1 or TRBD2 (6 bases each). The length of the CDR3 is 19 residues. Trimming stripped 4 bases from V and 5 bases from J, with 26 bases between. The germline V gene encodes CDR1 SGHVS and CDR2 FQNEAQ. The entire variable domain, with the rest obtained from reference TRBV7-8 and TRBJ2-2, is as follows: GAGVSQSPRYKVAKRGQDVALRCDPISGHVSLFWYQQALGQGPEFLTYFQNEAQLDKSGLPSDRFFAERPEGSVSTLKIQRTQQEDSAVYLCASSSPPIGKRRGTGELFFGEGSRLTVL.

This clonotype was seen more than once but under ten times. The chain has TRBV12-3 or TRBV12-4 and TRBJ1-4, with TRBD1 matching 7 bases. This CDR3 is 14 amino acids long. J was trimmed by 5 bases and V by 6 bases; bases with no gene match: 6. This CDR3 reads CASSVTGRNEKLFF. The CDR3 coding sequence is TGTGCCAGCAGCGTGACAGGGAGGAATGAAAAACTGTTTTTT.

Worth noting for this clonotype: Germline and junction disagree at one end, which may indicate a read error. The chain combines TRBV12-3 or TRBV12-4 with TRBJ1-2, with D uncertain. CDR3 length: 14 residues. The CDR3 protein is CASRTSDRPYCYTF. The CDR3 DNA reads TGTGCCAGCAGGACGTCGGACCGGCCCTATTGCTACACCTTC.

This clonotype was recorded at least ten times. The V gene is TRBV28, the J gene TRBJ2-7; the D gene is possibly TRBD1 (7 bases). CDR1 and CDR2 from the germline V gene are MDHEN and SYDVKM. The CDR3 is made up of 13 amino acids. With 6 bases removed from V and 3 bases from J, the gap between germline ends came to 12 bases. The CDR3 DNA reads as TGTGCCAGCAGAGACCAGGGGGGCTACGAGCAGTACTTC. Translation gives CASRDQGGYEQYF.

The CDR3 reads CSGKRGSGEKLFF. The CDR3 bases are TGCAGTGGAAAAAGGGGTTCCGGGGAAAAACTGTTTTTT. The chain uses TRBV20-1 and TRBJ1-4, with TRBD1 as a possible D gene (5 bases). With 7 bases removed from V and 8 bases from J, the gap between germline ends came to 17 bases. Germline values: CDR1 DFQATT, CDR2 SNEGSKA (reference sequence). The CDR3 length is 13 residues.

Only a few counts were recorded for this clonotype. The J gene is TRBJ2-7, the V gene TRBV27; 8 bases fit TRBD1. After removal of 0 bases from V and 3 bases from J, the junction contained 4 bases not matched to a gene. Germline CDR1 MNHEY, CDR2 SMNVEV (reference sequence). The CDR3 contains 15 residues. The CDR3 loop reads CASSLSRGHFYEQYF. CDR3 nucleotide sequence: TGTGCCAGCAGTTTATCCAGGGGGCACTTCTACGAGCAGTACTTC.

The chain carries TRBV5-1 and TRBJ1-1; D possibly corresponds to TRBD1 (5 bases). Germline V gene lookup returns CDR1 SGHRS and CDR2 YFSETQ. CDR3 length: 16 residues. The V gene lost 0 bases and the J gene lost 0 bases, with 12 bases spanning the gap. CDR3 loop: CASSLGWRGLNTEAFF. DNA of the CDR3: TGCGCCAGCAGCTTGGGTTGGCGGGGCCTGAACACTGAAGCTTTCTTT.

CDR3 sequence: CASSYKGPRLWTEAFF. The CDR3 region has the DNA TGTGCCAGCAGTTACAAGGGGCCCAGATTATGGACTGAAGCTTTCTTT. The chain joins TRBV6-5 to TRBJ1-1; D possibly corresponds to TRBD1 (5 bases). V was pared by 2 bases and J by 5 bases, with 18 bases between. CDR1 and CDR2 (germline): MNHEY, SVGAGI. This CDR3 comprises 16 residues.